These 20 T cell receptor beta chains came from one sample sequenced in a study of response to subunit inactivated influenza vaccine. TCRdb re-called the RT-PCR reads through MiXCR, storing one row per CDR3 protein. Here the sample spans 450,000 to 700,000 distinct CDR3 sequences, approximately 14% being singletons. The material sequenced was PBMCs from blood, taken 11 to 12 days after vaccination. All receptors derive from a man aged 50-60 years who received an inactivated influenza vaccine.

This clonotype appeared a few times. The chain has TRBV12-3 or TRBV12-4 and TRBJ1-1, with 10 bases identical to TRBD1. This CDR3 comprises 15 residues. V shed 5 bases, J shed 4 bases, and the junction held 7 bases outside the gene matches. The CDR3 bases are TGTGCCAGCAGTCCAAGACAGGGGGCGCGCACTGAAGCTTTCTTT. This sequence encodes CASSPRQGARTEAFF.

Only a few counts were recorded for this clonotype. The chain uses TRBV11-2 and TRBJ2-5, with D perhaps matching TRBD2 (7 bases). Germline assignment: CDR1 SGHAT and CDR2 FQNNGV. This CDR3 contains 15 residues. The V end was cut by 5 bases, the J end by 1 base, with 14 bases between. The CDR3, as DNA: TGTGCCAGCAGCCCGGGGGGCAGGGCCCAAGAGACCCAGTACTTC. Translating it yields CASSPGGRAQETQYF.

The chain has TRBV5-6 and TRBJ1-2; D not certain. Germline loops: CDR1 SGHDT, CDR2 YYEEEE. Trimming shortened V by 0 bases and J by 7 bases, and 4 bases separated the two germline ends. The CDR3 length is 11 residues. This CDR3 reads CASSLDAGYTF. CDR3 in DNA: TGTGCCAGCAGCTTGGATGCTGGCTACACCTTC.

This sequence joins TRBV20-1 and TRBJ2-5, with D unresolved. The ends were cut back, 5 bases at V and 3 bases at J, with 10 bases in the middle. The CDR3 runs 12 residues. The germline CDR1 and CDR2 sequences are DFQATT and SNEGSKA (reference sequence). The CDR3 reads CSAETPEETQYF. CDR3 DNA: TGCAGTGCTGAGACGCCGGAAGAGACCCAGTACTTC.

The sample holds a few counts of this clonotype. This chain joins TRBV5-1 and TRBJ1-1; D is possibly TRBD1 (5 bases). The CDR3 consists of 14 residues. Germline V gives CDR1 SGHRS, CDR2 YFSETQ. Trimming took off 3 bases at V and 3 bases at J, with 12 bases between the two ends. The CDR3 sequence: CASSWSGGDTEAFF. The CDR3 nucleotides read TGCGCCAGCAGCTGGAGTGGAGGGGACACTGAAGCTTTCTTT.

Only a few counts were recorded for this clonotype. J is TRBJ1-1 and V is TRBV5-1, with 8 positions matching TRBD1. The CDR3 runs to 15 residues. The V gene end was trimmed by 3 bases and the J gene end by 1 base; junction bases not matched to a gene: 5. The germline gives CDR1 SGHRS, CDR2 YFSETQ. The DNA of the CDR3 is TGCGCCAGCAGCTGGGGGACAGGATGGAACACTGAAGCTTTCTTT. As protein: CASSWGTGWNTEAFF.

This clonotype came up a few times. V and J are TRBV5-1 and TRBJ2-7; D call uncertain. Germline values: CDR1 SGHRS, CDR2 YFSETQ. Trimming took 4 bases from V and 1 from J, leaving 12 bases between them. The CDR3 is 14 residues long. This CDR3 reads CASSPRSASYEQYF. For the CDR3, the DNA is TGCGCCAGCAGCCCTCGTTCAGCTTCCTACGAGCAGTACTTC.

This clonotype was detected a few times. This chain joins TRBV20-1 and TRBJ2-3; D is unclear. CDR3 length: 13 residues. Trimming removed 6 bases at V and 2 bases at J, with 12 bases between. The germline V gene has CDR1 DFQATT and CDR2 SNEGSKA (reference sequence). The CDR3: CSAAPQITDTQYF. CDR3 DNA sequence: TGCAGTGCCGCCCCCCAGATCACAGATACGCAGTATTTT.

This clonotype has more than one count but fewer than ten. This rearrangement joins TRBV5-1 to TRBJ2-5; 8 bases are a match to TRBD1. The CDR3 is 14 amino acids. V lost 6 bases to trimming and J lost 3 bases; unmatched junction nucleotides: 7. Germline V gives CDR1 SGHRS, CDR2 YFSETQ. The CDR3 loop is CASTRDRTEETQYF. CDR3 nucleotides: TGCGCCAGCACTAGGGACAGGACTGAAGAGACCCAGTACTTC.

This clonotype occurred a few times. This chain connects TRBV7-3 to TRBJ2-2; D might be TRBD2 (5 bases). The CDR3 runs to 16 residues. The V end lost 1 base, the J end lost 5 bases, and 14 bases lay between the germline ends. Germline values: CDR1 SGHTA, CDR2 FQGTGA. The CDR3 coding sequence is TGTGCCAGCAGCTTAATCCCCCAGCGGAATACCGGGGAGCTGTTTTTT. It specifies CASSLIPQRNTGELFF.

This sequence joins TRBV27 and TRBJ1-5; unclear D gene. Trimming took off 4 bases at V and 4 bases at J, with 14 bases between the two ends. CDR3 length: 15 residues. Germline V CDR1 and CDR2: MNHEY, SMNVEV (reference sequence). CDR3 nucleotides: TGTGCCAGCAGTTCCGATCGGACCGCTAATCAGCCCCAGCATTTT. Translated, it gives CASSSDRTANQPQHF.

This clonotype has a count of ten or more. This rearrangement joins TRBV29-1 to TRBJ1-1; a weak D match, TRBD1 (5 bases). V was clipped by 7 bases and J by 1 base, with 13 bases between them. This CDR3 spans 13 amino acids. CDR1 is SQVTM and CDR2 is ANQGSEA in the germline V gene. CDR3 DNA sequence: TGCAGCGATACGGGACCGAGGAACACTGAAGCTTTCTTT. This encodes CSDTGPRNTEAFF.

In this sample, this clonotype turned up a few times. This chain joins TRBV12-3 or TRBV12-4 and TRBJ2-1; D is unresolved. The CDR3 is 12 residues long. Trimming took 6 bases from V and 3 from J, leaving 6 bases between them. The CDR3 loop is CASRSNYNEQFF. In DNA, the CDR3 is TGTGCCAGCAGGTCAAACTACAATGAGCAGTTCTTC.

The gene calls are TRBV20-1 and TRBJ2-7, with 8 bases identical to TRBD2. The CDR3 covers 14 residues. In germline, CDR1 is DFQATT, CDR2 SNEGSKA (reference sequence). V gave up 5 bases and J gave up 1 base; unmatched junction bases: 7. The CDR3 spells CSAYRGGGSYEQYF. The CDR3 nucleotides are TGCAGTGCTTACCGGGGCGGGGGGTCCTACGAGCAGTACTTC.

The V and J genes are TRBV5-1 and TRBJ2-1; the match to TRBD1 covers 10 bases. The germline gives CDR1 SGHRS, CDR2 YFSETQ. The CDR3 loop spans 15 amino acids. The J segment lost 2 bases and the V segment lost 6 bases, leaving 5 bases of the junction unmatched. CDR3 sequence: CASTIGTGAYNEQFF. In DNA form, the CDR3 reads TGCGCCAGCACTATTGGGACAGGGGCCTACAATGAGCAGTTCTTC.

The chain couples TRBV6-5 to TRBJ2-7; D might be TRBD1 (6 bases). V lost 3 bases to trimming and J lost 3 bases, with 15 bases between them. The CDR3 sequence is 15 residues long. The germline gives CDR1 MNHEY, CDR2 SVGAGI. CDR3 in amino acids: CASSYTRDTYYEQYF. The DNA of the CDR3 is TGTGCCAGCAGTTATACCAGGGACACCTACTACGAGCAGTACTTC.

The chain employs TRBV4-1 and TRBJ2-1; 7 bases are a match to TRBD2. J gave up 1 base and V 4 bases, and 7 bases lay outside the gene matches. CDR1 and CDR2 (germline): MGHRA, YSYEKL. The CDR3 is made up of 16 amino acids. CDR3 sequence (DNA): TGCGCCAGCAGCCCCAAAGGCGGGAGATCCTACAATGAGCAGTTCTTC. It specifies CASSPKGGRSYNEQFF.

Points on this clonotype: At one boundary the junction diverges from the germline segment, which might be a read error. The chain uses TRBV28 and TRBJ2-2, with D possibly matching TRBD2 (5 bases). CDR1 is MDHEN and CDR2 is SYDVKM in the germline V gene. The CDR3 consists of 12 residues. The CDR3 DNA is TGTGTCAGCGCATCGGGGACCGGGGAGCTGTTTTTT. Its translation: CVSASGTGELFF.

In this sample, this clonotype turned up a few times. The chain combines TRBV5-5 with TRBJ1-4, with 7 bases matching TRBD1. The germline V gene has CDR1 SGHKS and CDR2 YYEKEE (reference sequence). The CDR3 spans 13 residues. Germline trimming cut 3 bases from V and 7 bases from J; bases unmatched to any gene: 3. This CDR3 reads CASSYTGAEKLFF. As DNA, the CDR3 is TGTGCCAGCAGCTATACAGGGGCTGAAAAACTGTTTTTT.

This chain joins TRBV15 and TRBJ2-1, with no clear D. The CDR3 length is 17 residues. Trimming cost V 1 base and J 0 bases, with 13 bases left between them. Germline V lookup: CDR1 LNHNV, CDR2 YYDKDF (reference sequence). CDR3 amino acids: CATSRAGWGSSYNEQFF. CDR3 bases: TGTGCCACCAGCAGAGCCGGGTGGGGAAGCTCCTACAATGAGCAGTTCTTC. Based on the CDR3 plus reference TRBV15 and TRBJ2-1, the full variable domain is DAMVIQNPRYQVTQFGKPVTLSCSQTLNHNVMYWYQQKSSQAPKLLFHYYDKDFNNEADTPDNFQSRRPNTSFCFLDIRSPGLGDTAMYLCATSRAGWGSSYNEQFFGPGTRLTVL.